The TCR beta chain described here comes from a study of OX40 agonist ivuxolimab in advanced cancers. Findings and caveats of the study: CD8+ T cells were the subset that, on average, had more expanded clones than CD4+. Researchers did not determine the expanded peripheral T cells' antigen specificity.

Any history of autoimmune disease or systemic immunosuppression disqualified patients. With 0 bases clipped from V and 4 bases from J, the junction kept 2 bases outside the gene matches. CDR3 length: 15 residues. Germline V gene data show CDR1 as MRHNA and CDR2 as SNTAGT. Comments on this clone: No antigen is known for it. This specimen includes other DNA sequences encoding the same CDR3.

The table came from immunoSEQ multiplex PCR; TCRdb's copy has only in-frame clones and leaves some out. This sample carries tens of thousands of clones, around 90% of them seen once, and the ten largest clones take about 7%. The starting material was CD4+ or CD8+ T cells sorted from blood, obtained in a trial of the OX40 agonist ivuxolimab. The source of this sequence is an adult with an advanced solid tumor such as melanoma, head and neck, liver or kidney cancer. The rearrangement links TRBV6-4 to TRBJ2-3; 9 bases align to TRBD2. The CDR3 sequence is CASSDSTSGSDTQYF. CDR3 nucleotides: TGTGCCAGCAGTGACTCGACTAGCGGTTCAGATACGCAGTATTTT.